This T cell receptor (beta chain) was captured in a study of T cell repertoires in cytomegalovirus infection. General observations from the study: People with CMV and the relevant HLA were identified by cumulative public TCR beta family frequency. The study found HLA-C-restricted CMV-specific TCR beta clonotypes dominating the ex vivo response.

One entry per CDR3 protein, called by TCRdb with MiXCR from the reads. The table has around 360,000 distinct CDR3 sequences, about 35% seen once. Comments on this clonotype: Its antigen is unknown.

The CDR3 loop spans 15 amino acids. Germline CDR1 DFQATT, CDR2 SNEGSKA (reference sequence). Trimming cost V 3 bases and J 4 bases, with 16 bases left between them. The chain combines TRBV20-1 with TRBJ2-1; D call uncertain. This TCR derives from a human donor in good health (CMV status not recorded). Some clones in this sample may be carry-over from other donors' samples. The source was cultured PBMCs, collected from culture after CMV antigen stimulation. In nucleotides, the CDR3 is TGCAGTGCTAGTTCTTCGAGGCTTCTTTACAATGAGCAGTTCTTC. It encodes CSASSSRLLYNEQFF.